The rows below give T cell receptor beta chains drawn from one sample of a study of high-grade serous ovarian cancer treatment subgroups. Profiled with immunoSEQ multiplex PCR; TCRdb holds only in-frame clones, not every one. The data contain approximately 30,000 clones, around 80% of them seen just once; the ten biggest clones take up roughly 2%. The specimen sequenced was tumor tissue. All receptors derive from a human donor with high-grade serous ovarian cancer. CDR3s include the opening cysteine and the closing phenylalanine or tryptophan. The D gene is left open where the match is weak. Clone size is stated in some rows and not others, as once, few, many or a class when expanded.

j_gene,v_gene,d_gene,abundance,CDR3aa,CDR3nt
TRBJ2-3,TRBV2,.,once,CASSAGRGAAITDTQYF,TGTGCCAGCAGTGCGGGCCGCGGGGCAGCCATCACAGATACGCAGTATTTT
TRBJ2-1,TRBV18,TRBD2,few,CASSHIAGGGFNEQFF,TGTGCCAGCTCACACATAGCGGGAGGTGGCTTCAATGAGCAGTTCTTC
TRBJ1-2,TRBV28,.,once,CASSLQGHPNYGYTF,TGTGCCAGCAGTTTACAGGGACACCCTAACTATGGCTACACCTTC
TRBJ2-1,TRBV19,.,.,CASSTLGFGEQFF,TGTGCCAGTAGTACCCTAGGGTTTGGTGAGCAGTTCTTC
TRBJ1-3,TRBV7-9,.,.,CASSLHAGNTIYF,TGTGCCAGCAGCTTACACGCTGGAAACACCATATATTTT
TRBJ1-6,TRBV7-8,TRBD1,.,CASSTLADRGGSPLHF,TGTGCCAGCAGCACCCTTGCCGACAGGGGAGGGTCACCCCTCCACTTT
TRBJ1-3,TRBV6-1,TRBD1,.,CASSEPTGRGNTIYF,TGTGCCAGCAGTGAACCGACAGGGCGGGGAAACACCATATATTTT
TRBJ1-1,TRBV5-6,.,.,CASSLALGTAMNTEAFF,TGTGCCAGCAGCTTGGCCCTGGGCACAGCCATGAACACTGAAGCTTTCTTT
TRBJ2-2,TRBV7-2,TRBD2,.,CASSTTTSRTGELFF,TGTGCCAGCAGTACCACGACTAGCCGGACCGGGGAGCTGTTTTTT
TRBJ1-5,TRBV10-3,.,.,CAISGQPQHF,TGTGCCATCAGCGGACAGCCCCAGCATTTT
TRBJ2-7,TRBV6-1,.,.,CASSYNRVRHEQYF,TGTGCCAGCAGTTATAACAGGGTTAGGCACGAGCAGTACTTC
TRBJ2-5,TRBV6-1,.,.,CASRPGTFQETQYF,TGTGCCAGCAGACCTGGGACATTCCAAGAGACCCAGTACTTC